The TCR beta chain under discussion was sequenced for a study of cytomegalovirus exposure and HLA in healthy donors. Study-wide results and limits: Rarity held for most TCR sequences, but there were some public TCRs that occurred in many donors. Segments of the TCR beta V type were, in most cases, productive about 90% or about 30% of the time in an earlier analysis.

Vbeta (60) and Jbeta (13) primers were used in the PCR. This table comes from immunoSEQ multiplex PCR, and its TCRdb copy is limited to in-frame clones, with some not included. The table lists approximately 160,000 clones, 77% of them singletons. This clone occurred once. Its antigen remains unidentified. The CDR3 contains 13 residues. CDR1 SEHNR and CDR2 FQNEAQ come from the germline V gene (reference sequence). The V end lost 3 bases, the J end lost 5 bases, and 11 bases lay between the germline ends. This TCR came from a male donor in good health and CMV-seropositive. The sample was PBMCs. The chain combines TRBV7-9 with TRBJ2-7; D may be TRBD2 (6 bases). As DNA, the CDR3 is TGTGCCAGCAGCTTGCGGGGTTTGGACGAGCAGTACTTC. The encoded protein is CASSLRGLDEQYF.